The subject of this entry is one T cell receptor beta chain. The antigen it recognizes is unknown. Base-call qualities are not available, and no considerably larger clone is one nucleotide away. This record comes from a study of blood T cell repertoires in COVID-19 (dated by TCRdb to the early 2020s). Regarding the research as a whole: Collaborator samples came from the United States, Italy and Spain and covered acute and convalescent phases of COVID-19. A freely available public database, intended as a resource for researchers studying the immune response to SARS-CoV-2, is where the repertoires were released. Where available, HLA class I and class II types were taken from metadata supplied by the sample provider and were not determined by assay-based typing. The samples were drawn from the first 160 participants of the ongoing ImmuneRACE study and from roughly 1,300 subjects provided by 6 global collaborators. The prospective study material was composed of cDNA or gDNA derived from T cells, B-cell-depleted T cells, or PBMCs. Nearly every sample came with metadata listing a de-identified subject ID, COVID-19 status, age in years and sex. The dataset comprised deeply sampled blood TCRbeta repertoires from subjects exposed to, actively infected with, or recovered from COVID-19.

The immunoSEQ Assay, a bias-controlled multiplex PCR, was used to amplify TCRbeta CDR3 regions from genomic DNA. As for the original processing: Within the assay, amplification of reference gene primers was used to estimate how many nucleated cells each sample contained. Sequence reads were collapsed and filtered to measure the absolute abundance of every unique TCRbeta CDR3 rearrangement. For each sample, productive Simpson clonality was calculated as the square root of Simpson's diversity index over productive rearrangements. Not all clones reach the TCRdb copy of this immuneACCESS table, which keeps in-frame sequences only. Checked studies attribute under half of the gap to unresolved V genes and leave the rest unexplained. The DNA was the basis for D and trimming; V, J and clone size are from that table. This sample comprises under 65,000 clones, more than 75% of them detected only once. The ten largest account for about 22% of the sample.

The collaborating institutions used their own protocols to collect whole blood in K2EDTA tubes. For TCRbeta analysis, collaborator samples were shipped as frozen whole blood, as isolated PBMCs, or as DNA extracted from either sample type. CDR1 and CDR2, per the germline V gene, are MNHEY and SVGEGT. The trim is 5 bases for V and 11 bases for J, with a gap of 22 bases between the germline ends. The CDR3 spans 15 residues, from the cysteine through the phenylalanine. The CDR3 DNA has 45 bases and is translated from base 1. Points the paper makes about the study in general: How much clinical and demographic metadata was included differed by source and by participant, and the metadata was provided uncurated.

The rearrangement joined TRBV6-2 or TRBV6-3 to TRBJ1-5; the D region possibly corresponds to TRBD1 (5 bases align). This receptor was identified in a woman aged 60-70 years with acute or convalescent COVID-19. What was sequenced was peripheral blood. CDR3 protein: CASSPRDRVFRAQHF. The nucleotide sequence is TGTGCCAGCAGTCCGAGAGACAGAGTCTTTCGGGCCCAGCATTTT.